The 4 T cell receptor beta chains below all came from one sample that was sequenced in a study of T-cell memory formation after mild COVID-19. TCRdb re-called the 5' RACE reads through MiXCR, storing one row per CDR3 protein. The sample carries under 300,000 distinct CDR3 sequences, approximately 8% recorded once. What was sequenced was PBMCs or a T cell subset sorted from them (not recorded which). The receptors come from a man younger than 35 who had mild COVID-19 (a few samples of this study predate the infection). Cell type and time point are not known.

As regards this clonotype: An end of the junction differs from the germline gene, which may be a read error. This sequence joins TRBV7-7 and TRBJ2-3; 10 bases map to TRBD2. The CDR3 is made up of 15 amino acids. Looked up from germline, CDR1 is SSHAT and CDR2 is FNYEAQ (reference sequence). CDR3 DNA sequence: TGTGCTAGCAGTAAGCGGGGGGGACACACAGATACGCAGTATTTT. This translates into CASSKRGGHTDTQYF.

In its sample, this clonotype was seen a few times. CDR3 bases: TGCAGCGTTGGGGGTGCAACTAATGAAAAACTGTTTTTT. It is translated as CSVGGATNEKLFF. The chain couples TRBV29-1 to TRBJ1-4; D not resolved. V dropped 4 bases and J dropped 0 bases, with 6 bases sitting between them. This CDR3 is built from 13 residues. Germline CDR1 reads SQVTM; CDR2 reads ANQGSEA.

The chain uses TRBV2 and TRBJ2-7; the D is unclear. Germline V CDR1 and CDR2: SNHLY, FYNNEI. The CDR3 totals 12 residues. Trimming took 7 bases from V and 4 from J, leaving 11 bases between them. The CDR3 DNA is TGTGCCAGCACCACAGACGGATACGAGCAGTACGTC. Translation gives CASTTDGYEQYV.

This clonotype appeared a few times. The rearrangement uses TRBV7-2 and TRBJ2-3, with TRBD1 matching 9 bases. This CDR3 has 16 residues. V was clipped by 7 bases and J by 5 bases; unmatched bases: 13. From germline, CDR1 is SGHTA and CDR2 FQGNSA. This CDR3 reads CASTAYRDRAGDTQYF. The CDR3 nucleotides read TGTGCCAGCACCGCTTACCGGGACAGGGCGGGAGATACGCAGTATTTT.